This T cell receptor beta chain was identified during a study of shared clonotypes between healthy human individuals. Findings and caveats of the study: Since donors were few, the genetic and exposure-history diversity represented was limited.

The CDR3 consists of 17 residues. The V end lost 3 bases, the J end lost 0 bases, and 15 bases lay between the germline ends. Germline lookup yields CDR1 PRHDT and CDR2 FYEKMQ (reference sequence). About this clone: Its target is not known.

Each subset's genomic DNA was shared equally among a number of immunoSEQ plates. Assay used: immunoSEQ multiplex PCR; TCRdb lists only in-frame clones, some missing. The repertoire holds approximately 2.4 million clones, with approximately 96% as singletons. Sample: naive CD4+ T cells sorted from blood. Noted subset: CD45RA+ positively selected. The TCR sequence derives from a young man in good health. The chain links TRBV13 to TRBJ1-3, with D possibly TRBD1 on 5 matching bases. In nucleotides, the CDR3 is TGTGCCAGCAGCTTGGGGCCGGGACCGGGCTCTGGAAACACCATATATTTT. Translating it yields CASSLGPGPGSGNTIYF.